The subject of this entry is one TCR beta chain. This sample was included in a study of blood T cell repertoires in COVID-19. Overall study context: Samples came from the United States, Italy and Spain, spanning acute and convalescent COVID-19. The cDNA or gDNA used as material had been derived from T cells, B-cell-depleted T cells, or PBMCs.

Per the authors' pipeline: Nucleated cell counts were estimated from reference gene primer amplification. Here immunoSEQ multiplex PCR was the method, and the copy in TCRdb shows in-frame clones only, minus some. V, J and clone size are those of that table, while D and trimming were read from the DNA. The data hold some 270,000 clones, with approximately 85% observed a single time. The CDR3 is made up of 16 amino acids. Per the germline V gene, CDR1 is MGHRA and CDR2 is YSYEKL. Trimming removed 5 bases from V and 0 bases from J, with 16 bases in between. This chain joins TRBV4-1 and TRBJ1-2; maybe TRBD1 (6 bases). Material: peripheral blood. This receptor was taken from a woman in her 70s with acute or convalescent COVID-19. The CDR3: CASSKREQGTNYGYTF. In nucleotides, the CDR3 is TGCGCCAGCAGCAAGAGAGAACAGGGAACTAACTATGGCTACACCTTC.